The 32 T cell receptor beta chains reported below all come from one sample, sequenced in a study of T cells in Graves' hyperthyroidism and ophthalmopathy. The source material, RNA transcripts, was used to amplify TCR beta CDR3 regions. HTBI primers were used for first-round RT-PCR of the TCR CDR3. TCRdb independently ran MiXCR on the multiplex PCR reads; one entry per CDR3 protein. The sample lists hundreds of thousands of distinct CDR3 sequences; approximately 13% were seen once. The sequencing sample was made of blood. The receptor set was obtained from a woman in her thirties or forties with Graves' ophthalmopathy.

This clonotype has ten or more counts. V is TRBV3-1 and J is TRBJ2-1; possible D gene TRBD2, 7 bases. Deletions cut 3 bases from V and 2 bases from J, with 17 bases between. Germline V CDR1 and CDR2: LGHDT, YNNKEL (reference sequence). The CDR3 extends over 17 amino acids. The CDR3 region is CASSQDAAGAAYNEQFF. CDR3 DNA: TGTGCCAGCAGCCAGGACGCCGCGGGGGCCGCCTACAATGAGCAGTTCTTC.

In its sample, this clonotype was seen many times. CDR3 nucleotides: TGTGCCAGCAGTTTGGGGCAGGCCGCCTACGAGCAGTACTTC. The encoded protein is CASSLGQAAYEQYF. The chain combines TRBV12-3 or TRBV12-4 with TRBJ2-7; possible D gene TRBD1, 5 bases. The CDR3 is 14 amino acids. V lost 3 bases, J lost 2 bases, and 11 bases lay in between.

This clonotype was detected a few times. A much larger clone lies a single base off, so this may be a read error. The chain has TRBV28 and TRBJ1-1; 9 positions agree with TRBD1. This CDR3 region has 13 residues. The V gene end was trimmed by 6 bases and the J gene end by 5 bases; junction bases not matched to a gene: 4. CDR1 MDHEN and CDR2 SYDVKM come from the germline V gene. The chain's CDR3 is CASSTGGSTEAFF. As DNA, the CDR3 is TGTGCCAGCAGCACAGGGGGCAGTACTGAAGCTTTCTTT. Variable domain in full (rest from reference TRBV28 and TRBJ1-1): DVKVTQSSRYLVKRTGEKVFLECVQDMDHENMFWYRQDPGLGLRLIYFSYDVKMKEKGDIPEGYSVSREKKERFSLILESASTNQTSMYLCASSTGGSTEAFFGQGTRLTVV.

This clonotype has at least ten counts. The chain uses TRBV2 and TRBJ2-1, with D tentatively TRBD2 (5 bases). Per germline, CDR1 SNHLY and CDR2 FYNNEI. CDR3 length equals 13 residues. V gave up 8 bases and J gave up 0 bases, with 8 bases separating them. The chain's CDR3 is CASQRASYNEQFF. The CDR3 nucleotides read TGTGCCAGCCAGAGGGCCTCCTACAATGAGCAGTTCTTC. The full variable domain, completed using reference TRBV2 and TRBJ2-1, is EPEVTQTPSHQVTQMGQEVILRCVPISNHLYFYWYRQILGQKVEFLVSFYNNEISEKSEIFDDQFSVERPDGSNFTLKIRSTKLEDSAMYFCASQRASYNEQFFGPGTRLTVL.

In the case of this clonotype: A much larger clone differs by one base, so this may be a read error. This rearrangement joins TRBV11-2 to TRBJ1-1; D ambiguous. This CDR3 contains 15 residues. V shed 5 bases and J shed 4 bases, with 17 bases lying between them. Germline V gene lookup returns CDR1 SGHAT and CDR2 FQNNGV. CDR3 in amino acids: CASSPTAATFTEAFF. Written as DNA, the CDR3 is TGTGCCAGCAGCCCTACTGCCGCTACGTTCACTGAAGCTTTCTTT.

This clonotype was found many times. This chain uses TRBV3-1 with TRBJ2-5; the D is unclear. V shed 4 bases and J shed 1 base, with 13 bases lying between them. Germline-derived CDR1 and CDR2 are LGHDT and YNNKEL (reference sequence). The CDR3 has 15 residues. CDR3 bases: TGTGCCAGCAGCCGGTCGACGTATTCCCAAGAGACCCAGTACTTC. Protein product: CASSRSTYSQETQYF.

This clonotype showed up many times. V and J are TRBV7-2 and TRBJ2-3; no definite D call. The CDR3 sequence is 13 residues long. Germline V CDR1 and CDR2: SGHTA, FQGNSA. Between the trimmed V and J ends, which lost 3 bases and 6 bases, there was a span of 10 bases. The CDR3 DNA follows: TGTGCCAGCAGCTTCGTGAAACGGGATACGCAGTATTTT. It codes for CASSFVKRDTQYF.

In this sample, this clonotype turned up many times. The chain couples TRBV6-6 to TRBJ1-2; no firm D call. CDR1 is MNHNY and CDR2 is SVGAGI in the germline V gene (reference sequence). The CDR3 contains 15 residues. Deletions cut 2 bases from V and 4 bases from J, with 14 bases between. The CDR3 here is CASSYETAGRYGYTF. The DNA of the CDR3 is TGTGCCAGCAGTTACGAGACGGCTGGGCGCTATGGCTACACCTTC.

This clonotype was seen ten or more times. The rearrangement links TRBV20-1 to TRBJ2-1, with TRBD2 matching 8 bases. The germline gives CDR1 DFQATT, CDR2 SNEGSKA (reference sequence). After removal of 1 base from V and 4 bases from J, the junction contained 15 bases not matched to a gene. The CDR3 runs 18 residues. CDR3 in amino acids: CSARGSQSAAGGYNEQFF. As DNA, the CDR3 is TGCAGTGCTAGAGGGAGTCAATCGGCGGCGGGGGGTTACAATGAGCAGTTCTTC.

This rearrangement joins TRBV24-1 to TRBJ2-1; D is possibly TRBD1 or TRBD2 (5 bases each). Germline CDR1 and CDR2: KGHDR and SFDVKD. The CDR3 consists of 16 residues. Trimming shortened V by 9 bases and J by 6 bases, and 23 bases separated the two germline ends. The CDR3 DNA follows: TGTGCCACCCAAGGGGCAGAGGGGCGGATCCCCAATGAGCAGTTCTTC. Translated: CATQGAEGRIPNEQFF.

This clonotype was seen at least ten times. This chain links TRBV10-1 with TRBJ2-3, with D tentatively TRBD1 or TRBD2 (6 bases each). The length of the CDR3 is 12 residues. Germline CDR1 is WNHNN and CDR2 is SYGVQD (reference sequence). V shed 2 bases and J shed 11 bases, with 11 bases lying between them. DNA for the CDR3: TGCGCCAGCAGTGAGCCGGAGGGGGAGCAGTATTTT. Encoded protein: CASSEPEGEQYF.

The sample holds a few counts of this clonotype. The J gene is TRBJ2-4, the V gene TRBV12-3 or TRBV12-4; 7 bases align to TRBD2. This CDR3 contains 12 residues. Trimming cost V 8 bases and J 8 bases; bases outside gene matches: 6. CDR3 in DNA: TGTGCCAGCGGGACTACAACGTACATTCAGTACTTC. It codes for CASGTTTYIQYF.

This clonotype was observed many times. The chain couples TRBV6-1 to TRBJ1-6; no clear D. CDR3 size: 14 residues. Germline V gene data show CDR1 as MNHNS and CDR2 as SASEGT. Trimming removed 8 bases from V and 5 bases from J, with 13 bases in between. CDR3 sequence (DNA): TGTGCCAGCGCTGTGGGTTTTCATAATTCACCCCTCCACTTT. Translating gives CASAVGFHNSPLHF.

This clonotype was counted a few times. The chain is built from TRBV24-1 and TRBJ2-2; D is possibly TRBD1 (5 bases). CDR3 length equals 15 residues. V shed 5 bases and J shed 5 bases, with 14 bases lying between them. Germline V lookup: CDR1 KGHDR, CDR2 SFDVKD. The CDR3 DNA follows: TGTGCCACCAGTGCCCAGGGCGGAGAAACCGGGGAGCTGTTTTTT. Translating gives CATSAQGGETGELFF.

This clonotype was detected many times. This sequence joins TRBV3-1 and TRBJ1-3, with a weak D call TRBD1 (5 bases). Trimming shortened V by 0 bases and J by 2 bases, and 11 bases separated the two germline ends. The CDR3 is made up of 16 amino acids. The germline V gene encodes CDR1 LGHDT and CDR2 YNNKEL (reference sequence). CDR3 residues: CASSQDREGTGNTIYF. In DNA, the CDR3 is TGTGCCAGCAGCCAAGATCGGGAGGGGACTGGAAACACCATATATTTT.

The chain recombines TRBV28 with TRBJ2-5; TRBD1 aligns across 8 bases. This CDR3 spans 14 amino acids. The germline V gene has CDR1 MDHEN and CDR2 SYDVKM. The ends lost 5 bases at V and 4 bases at J; junction bases unmatched: 6. The CDR3 loop reads CASSTADRGETQYF. In nucleotides, the CDR3 is TGTGCCAGCAGTACAGCAGACAGGGGAGAGACCCAGTACTTC.

This clonotype was counted ten times or more. The rearrangement uses TRBV2 and TRBJ2-7; no definite D call. Trimming took off 4 bases at V and 1 base at J, with 2 bases between the two ends. The CDR3 is 11 residues long. From germline, CDR1 is SNHLY and CDR2 FYNNEI. The CDR3 coding sequence is TGTGCCAGCAGTGTGTCCTACGAGCAGTACTTC. Its protein product is CASSVSYEQYF.

This clonotype was counted at least ten times. The chain combines TRBV6-1 with TRBJ2-7; 9 bases are a match to TRBD1. The germline CDR1 and CDR2 sequences are MNHNS and SASEGT. The CDR3 contains 16 residues. V lost 6 bases and J lost 6; bases outside the gene matches: 15. The CDR3 protein is CASRRTGTGSSREQYF. CDR3 nucleotide sequence: TGTGCCAGCAGGAGAACCGGGACAGGGTCGTCTCGCGAGCAGTACTTC.

This clonotype was detected many times. The gene calls are TRBV12-3 or TRBV12-4 and TRBJ2-2, with D unresolved. V gave up 8 bases and J gave up 6 bases, with 13 bases separating them. The CDR3 loop spans 13 amino acids. The CDR3 DNA sequence: TGTGCCAGCTGCCCAAGTACGTCCGGGGAGCTGTTTTTT. Translating gives CASCPSTSGELFF.

The CDR3 loop reads CASSFGSSYEQFF. The CDR3 DNA reads as TGTGCCAGCAGCTTCGGTTCCTCCTACGAGCAGTTCTTC. The V and J genes are TRBV11-2 and TRBJ2-7; the D is unclear. The J call may be in error: the DNA end matches TRBJ2-1 better. CDR1 is SGHAT, CDR2 FQNNGV, per germline. The CDR3 spans 13 residues.

This clonotype was detected ten times or more. The chain combines TRBV12-3 or TRBV12-4 with TRBJ2-6, with 7 bases aligning to TRBD1. V was pared by 7 bases and J by 4 bases, with 7 bases of the junction left unmatched. The CDR3 totals 15 residues. In DNA, the CDR3 is TGTGCCAGCACCGACAGGGCTGCCGGGGCCAACGTCCTGACTTTC. Encoded protein: CASTDRAAGANVLTF.

This clonotype was seen ten or more times. The chain couples TRBV2 to TRBJ1-6; possible D gene TRBD1, 5 bases. This CDR3 is built from 13 residues. Looked up from germline, CDR1 is SNHLY and CDR2 is FYNNEI. V gave up 6 bases and J gave up 9 bases, with 12 bases separating them. The CDR3 DNA reads as TGTGCCAGCAGGCAGGGTCCCACTTCACCCCTCCACTTT. It codes for CASRQGPTSPLHF.

For this clonotype: A read error is possible here, since a much larger clone lies one base away. The chain combines TRBV28 with TRBJ1-5; TRBD1 matches at 10 bases. This CDR3 is 15 amino acids long. Per germline, CDR1 MDHEN and CDR2 SYDVKM. This chain's CDR3 is CAGSPRDRGHQPQHF. CDR3 in DNA: TGTGCCGGCAGTCCCCGGGACAGGGGCCATCAGCCCCAGCATTTT. The complete variable domain, with remaining parts taken from reference TRBV28 and TRBJ1-5, reads DVKVTQSSRYLVKRTGEKVFLECVQDMDHENMFWYRQDPGLGLRLIYFSYDVKMKEKGDIPEGYSVSREKKERFSLILESASTNQTSMYLCAGSPRDRGHQPQHFGDGTRLSIL.

The table lists this clonotype with many counts. The chain carries TRBV11-3 and TRBJ1-4; D possibly corresponds to TRBD1 (6 bases). Trimming shortened V by 5 bases and J by 6 bases, and 16 bases separated the two germline ends. The CDR3 contains 15 residues. Germline V lookup: CDR1 SGHNT, CDR2 YENEEA. CDR3 sequence: CASSPGARGDEKLFF. The CDR3 region has the DNA TGTGCCAGCAGCCCGGGGGCCCGGGGTGATGAAAAACTGTTTTTT.

This clonotype was found many times. CDR3 DNA: TGTGCCAGCAGTTTATCCGGTGCTAGCACAGATACGCAGTATTTT. Translation: CASSLSGASTDTQYF. V gene TRBV28 combines with J gene TRBJ2-3; the D is unclear. The length of the CDR3 is 15 residues. CDR1 is MDHEN and CDR2 is SYDVKM in the germline V gene. V lost 1 base and J 0 bases, leaving 8 bases between the germline ends.

This clonotype was counted many times. CDR3 bases: TGCAGTGCTAGGGGGGAAGTTCGGGAAAAACTGTTTTTT. It encodes CSARGEVREKLFF. V and J are TRBV20-1 and TRBJ1-4; perhaps TRBD1 as D (5 bases). Germline V lookup: CDR1 DFQATT, CDR2 SNEGSKA (reference sequence). The CDR3 sequence is 13 residues long. V lost 3 bases and J 8 bases, leaving 13 bases between the germline ends.

The J gene is TRBJ2-7, the V gene TRBV20-1; 10 bases map to TRBD1. CDR3 length: 13 amino acids. Trimming took 6 bases from V and 6 from J; bases not matched to a gene: 8. Germline V gives CDR1 DFQATT, CDR2 SNEGSKA (reference sequence). In DNA form, the CDR3 reads TGCAGTGCCTTGCGGGACAGGGGATCCGAGCAGTACTTC. It yields the protein CSALRDRGSEQYF.

This clonotype was seen ten or more times. The V call is TRBV2, the J call TRBJ1-5; a possible D gene is TRBD1 (5 bases). The CDR3 runs 14 residues. From germline, CDR1 is SNHLY and CDR2 FYNNEI. V lost 7 bases to trimming and J lost 4 bases, with 14 bases between them. This CDR3 reads CASTDRDANQPQHF. In DNA form, the CDR3 reads TGTGCCAGCACGGACCGGGACGCAAATCAGCCCCAGCATTTT.

The rearrangement links TRBV5-1 to TRBJ1-1; D unclear. Germline CDR1 is SGHRS and CDR2 is YFSETQ. V shed 4 bases and J shed 1 base, with 8 bases lying between them. The CDR3 extends over 13 amino acids. CDR3 bases: TGCGCCAGCAGCCCGACAACGAACACTGAAGCTTTCTTT. Encoded protein: CASSPTTNTEAFF.

This clonotype was seen a few times. A read error may be the cause here, since a much bigger clone is one base away. The chain carries TRBV28 and TRBJ2-4; D gene ambiguous. There are 15 residues in the CDR3. Germline V CDR1 and CDR2: MDHEN, SYDVKM. For the CDR3, the DNA is TGTGCCAGCAGTCCCGTTCGGGCAGTCGAAAACACTCAGTACTTC. Its protein is CASSPVRAVENTQYF.

The rearrangement joins TRBV5-5 to TRBJ1-1, with a tentative D call TRBD1 (5 bases). V lost 2 bases to trimming and J lost 5 bases, with 10 bases between them. Germline V lookup: CDR1 SGHKS, CDR2 YYEKEE (reference sequence). The CDR3 length is 13 residues. CDR3 residues: CASSFGGATEAFF. The CDR3 DNA follows: TGTGCCAGCAGCTTCGGAGGGGCGACTGAAGCTTTCTTT. The variable domain in full, with the rest retrieved from reference TRBV5-5 and TRBJ1-1, is DAGVTQSPTHLIKTRGQQVTLRCSPISGHKSVSWYQQVLGQGPQFIFQYYEKEERGRGNFPDRFSARQFPNYSSELNVNALLLGDSALYLCASSFGGATEAFFGQGTRLTVV.

This clonotype was counted at least ten times. The J gene is TRBJ1-2, the V gene TRBV6-1; D perhaps matches TRBD1 (6 bases). V lost 3 bases, J lost 8 bases, and 16 bases lay in between. Germline loops: CDR1 MNHNS, CDR2 SASEGT. The CDR3 contains 14 residues. CDR3 nucleotides: TGTGCCAGCAGTGAGCACAGGGTCATTAAGGGCTACACCTTC. This translates into CASSEHRVIKGYTF.